What follows are 32 T cell receptor beta chains derived from one specimen sequenced in a study of blood T cell repertoires in COVID-19. Here immunoSEQ multiplex PCR was the method, and the copy in TCRdb shows in-frame clones only, minus some. This table has approximately 190,000 clones, roughly 80% appearing once. The sequenced sample was peripheral blood. The receptors derive from a woman aged 55-75 years with COVID-19, enrolled during active disease.

This sequence joins TRBV28 and TRBJ2-1, with a possible D match to TRBD2 (5 bases). The V gene's germline CDR1 is MDHEN and CDR2 SYDVKM. V lost 8 bases to trimming and J lost 0 bases, with 14 bases between them. The CDR3 length is 15 residues. Here the CDR3 DNA reads TGTGCCAGCTGCCGGAGCGGAAGCTCCTACAATGAGCAGTTCTTC. Encoded protein: CASCRSGSSYNEQFF.

The chain couples TRBV4-1 to TRBJ1-5; D remains ambiguous. CDR1 and CDR2 (germline): MGHRA, YSYEKL. CDR3 size: 15 residues. Deletions cut 0 bases from V and 1 base from J, with 7 bases between. CDR3 nucleotides: TGCGCCAGCAGCCAAGAAACGGGAAGCAATCAGCCCCAGCATTTT. This gives the protein CASSQETGSNQPQHF.

This chain links TRBV19 with TRBJ1-1, with D unclear. Trimming shortened V by 6 bases and J by 0 bases, and 14 bases separated the two germline ends. The CDR3 sequence is 15 residues long. Germline V gene data show CDR1 as LNHDA and CDR2 as SQIVND (reference sequence). The CDR3 sequence: CASRRLRALNTEAFF. CDR3 DNA sequence: TGTGCCAGTAGACGACTGCGCGCTTTGAACACTGAAGCTTTCTTT.

The V call is TRBV5-6, the J call TRBJ1-3; D is unclear. This CDR3 has 16 residues. Trimming left V 0 bases short and J 0 bases short, with 10 bases between. The germline V gene encodes CDR1 SGHDT and CDR2 YYEEEE. The CDR3 here is CASSLARTSSGNTIYF. CDR3 in DNA: TGTGCCAGCAGCTTGGCACGGACTAGCTCTGGAAACACCATATATTTT. The variable domain in full, completed from reference TRBV5-6 and TRBJ1-3, reads DAGVTQSPTHLIKTRGQQVTLRCSPKSGHDTVSWYQQALGQGPQFIFQYYEEEERQRGNFPDRFSGHQFPNYSSELNVNALLLGDSALYLCASSLARTSSGNTIYFGEGSWLTVV.

The rearrangement uses TRBV4-1 and TRBJ1-5; D unclear. CDR1 is MGHRA and CDR2 is YSYEKL in the germline V gene. The CDR3 extends over 15 amino acids. With 0 bases removed from V and 3 bases from J, the gap between germline ends came to 9 bases. This chain's CDR3 is CASSQENSDNQPQHF. The CDR3 coding sequence is TGCGCCAGCAGCCAAGAAAACAGTGACAATCAGCCCCAGCATTTT.

J is TRBJ1-1 and V is TRBV28; 12 bases line up with TRBD1. CDR3 length: 16 residues. Germline assignment: CDR1 MDHEN and CDR2 SYDVKM. With V trimmed by 6 bases and J by 2 bases, 7 bases remained unmatched. The CDR3 region is CASSQGDRGLNTEAFF. Written as DNA, the CDR3 is TGTGCCAGCAGCCAAGGGGACAGGGGGCTTAACACTGAAGCTTTCTTT.

The CDR3 DNA is TGTGCCAGCAGTTTAGGCGGGAGAGGTGGAGAGACCCAGTACTTC. Translated, it gives CASSLGGRGGETQYF. The rearrangement uses TRBV28 and TRBJ2-5; 7 positions agree with TRBD2. CDR3 length: 15 residues. Germline V lookup: CDR1 MDHEN, CDR2 SYDVKM. V lost 2 bases to trimming and J lost 4 bases; unmatched junction nucleotides: 7.

This rearrangement joins TRBV11-2 to TRBJ2-2, with 9 bases that match TRBD2. Germline assignment: CDR1 SGHAT and CDR2 FQNNGV. The junction had 6 bases not matched to a gene; V was cut back by 5 bases and J by 5 bases. This CDR3 comprises 15 residues. CDR3 loop: CASSNSGRRTGELFF. In DNA form, the CDR3 reads TGTGCCAGCAGCAATAGCGGGAGAAGGACCGGGGAGCTGTTTTTT.

The CDR3 DNA is TGTGCCAGTAAGAGGGCCGGACAGGTCTGGAACACCATATATTTT. Its translation is CASKRAGQVWNTIYF. The rearrangement links TRBV19 to TRBJ1-3; 7 nucleotides line up with TRBD1. Trimming took 7 bases from V and 7 from J; bases not matched to a gene: 13. The CDR3 runs to 15 residues. Germline lookup yields CDR1 LNHDA and CDR2 SQIVND (reference sequence).

V gene TRBV5-1 combines with J gene TRBJ1-6; a possible D gene is TRBD1 (6 bases). V gave up 1 base and J gave up 7 bases, with 12 bases separating them. The CDR3 is 15 residues long. Germline V gene sequence: CDR1 SGHRS, CDR2 YFSETQ. The CDR3 sequence: CASSLSGQMNSPLHF. The CDR3 region has the DNA TGCGCCAGCAGCTTGTCCGGACAGATGAATTCACCCCTCCACTTT.

V usage is TRBV7-8 and J usage is TRBJ2-5, with TRBD2 identical over 7 bases. Trimming at V came to 0 bases and at J to 9 bases, leaving 4 bases not matched to a gene. The CDR3 is 13 residues long. CDR1 is SGHVS and CDR2 is FQNEAQ in the germline V gene. CDR3 residues: CASSLAGGPPQYF. Written as DNA, the CDR3 is TGTGCCAGCAGCTTAGCGGGAGGGCCTCCCCAGTACTTC.

This chain links TRBV14 with TRBJ2-5; D gene ambiguous. The CDR3 runs 13 residues. Germline V gene lookup returns CDR1 SGHDN and CDR2 FVKESK. V was clipped by 5 bases and J by 1 base, with 8 bases between them. CDR3 protein: CASSTHSQETQYF. CDR3 in DNA: TGTGCCAGCAGCACCCACTCCCAAGAGACCCAGTACTTC.

The chain combines TRBV11-2 with TRBJ2-1, with D perhaps matching TRBD2 (5 bases). CDR1 and CDR2 from the germline V gene are SGHAT and FQNNGV. Trimming took 0 bases from V and 5 from J, leaving 17 bases between them. The CDR3 is made up of 17 amino acids. The CDR3 loop reads CASSLDHERLPDNEQFF. CDR3 in DNA: TGTGCCAGCAGCTTAGATCATGAGCGACTACCGGACAATGAGCAGTTCTTC.

J is TRBJ2-1 and V is TRBV19; TRBD2 might be the D (7 bases). This CDR3 is 14 amino acids long. Trimming took 2 bases from V and 10 from J, leaving 15 bases between them. CDR1 and CDR2 from the germline V gene are LNHDA and SQIVND (reference sequence). The CDR3 DNA reads TGTGCCAGTAGTATATCGGGACGGGGGGCAGAGCAGTTCTTC. Amino acids: CASSISGRGAEQFF. The variable domain in full, completed from reference TRBV19 and TRBJ2-1, reads DGGITQSPKYLFRKEGQNVTLSCEQNLNHDAMYWYRQDPGQGLRLIYYSQIVNDFQKGDIAEGYSVSREKKESFPLTVTSAQKNPTAFYLCASSISGRGAEQFFGPGTRLTVL.

Only a few counts were recorded for this clone. This sequence joins TRBV29-1 and TRBJ1-3, with a tentative D call TRBD1 (6 bases). Germline V gives CDR1 SQVTM, CDR2 ANQGSEA. This CDR3 spans 13 amino acids. V was trimmed by 7 bases and J by 2 bases, leaving 12 bases between them. The chain's CDR3 is CSAEGQTGNTIYF. In nucleotides, the CDR3 is TGCAGCGCGGAAGGACAGACTGGAAACACCATATATTTT.

About this clone: The same CDR3 also results from other DNA sequences found in this sample. J is TRBJ2-1 and V is TRBV19; TRBD1 matches 9 bases. The CDR3 contains 15 residues. CDR1 and CDR2 (germline): LNHDA, SQIVND (reference sequence). V was pared by 1 base and J by 2 bases, with 0 bases of the junction left unmatched. The CDR3 DNA is TGTGCCAGTAGTATAGGACAGGGGGCCTACAATGAGCAGTTCTTC. It encodes CASSIGQGAYNEQFF.

On this clone itself: Other DNA sequences in the same sample also yield this CDR3. The CDR3 sequence: CAWKGGSGYTF. The CDR3 DNA is TGTGCCTGGAAGGGCGGGTCAGGCTACACCTTC. This rearrangement joins TRBV30 to TRBJ1-2, with D unclear. The CDR3 is 11 residues long. With 4 bases removed from V and 8 bases from J, the gap between germline ends came to 11 bases. Germline CDR1 GTSNPN, CDR2 SVGIG (reference sequence).

The chain employs TRBV28 and TRBJ1-1; TRBD1 agrees at 8 bases. The germline V gene encodes CDR1 MDHEN and CDR2 SYDVKM. The CDR3 length is 14 residues. V shed 6 bases and J 7 bases; nucleotides not matched to a gene: 10. The CDR3 region is CASSRSGGAGEAFF. CDR3 sequence (DNA): TGTGCCAGCAGCCGATCAGGGGGCGCAGGTGAAGCTTTCTTT.

This clone has a single count. The J gene is TRBJ2-5, the V gene TRBV7-3; 8 bases fit TRBD2. V trimming: 0 bases; J trimming: 5 bases; junction bases outside the gene matches: 8. Germline V CDR1 and CDR2: SGHTA, FQGTGA. CDR3 length: 16 residues. The CDR3 DNA reads as TGTGCCAGCAGCTTAACGGGACTAGGAGGGCGGGAGACCCAGTACTTC. Translation gives CASSLTGLGGRETQYF.

This clone was picked up one time. The chain employs TRBV9 and TRBJ2-7, with D possibly matching TRBD2 (6 bases). This CDR3 region has 14 residues. CDR1 and CDR2 from the germline V gene are SGDLS and YYNGEE. Trimming left V 4 bases short and J 6 bases short, with 17 bases between. CDR3 sequence: CASSPLGGTGEQYF. As DNA, the CDR3 is TGTGCCAGCAGCCCCCTCGGCGGGACGGGCGAGCAGTACTTC.

Only one count was recorded for this clone. V gene TRBV18 combines with J gene TRBJ1-2, with a weak D call TRBD1 (5 bases). Trimming left V 3 bases short and J 12 bases short, with 14 bases between. The CDR3 runs 12 residues. Germline lookup yields CDR1 KGHSH and CDR2 LQKENI. The CDR3 nucleotides read TGTGCCAGCTCACCCTCCGCGGACACTGACACCTTC. Translating it yields CASSPSADTDTF. Variable domain in full (rest from reference TRBV18 and TRBJ1-2): NAGVMQNPRHLVRRRGQEARLRCSPMKGHSHVYWYRQLPEEGLKFMVYLQKENIIDESGMPKERFSAEFPKEGPSILRIQQVVRGDSAAYFCASSPSADTDTFGSGTRLTVV.

In its sample, this clone was seen once. The gene calls are TRBV3-1 (or the pseudogene TRBV3-2) and TRBJ2-1; 10 bases line up with TRBD2. There are 16 residues in the CDR3. Germline CDR1 is LGHDT and CDR2 is YNNKEL (reference sequence). The V and J ends lost 4 bases and 9 bases, in that order; junction bases with no gene match: 12. In nucleotides, the CDR3 is TGTGCCAGCAGCCCACAGGGACTAGCGAGTGGTGGTGAGCAGTTCTTC. This translates into CASSPQGLASGGEQFF.

This clone has just one count. The V gene is TRBV4-3, the J gene TRBJ2-7; 9 bases fit TRBD2. The CDR3 is 16 residues long. J was trimmed by 4 bases and V by 0 bases; bases with no gene match: 7. Germline V gene sequence: CDR1 LGHNA, CDR2 YSLEER. The CDR3, as DNA: TGCGCCAGCAGCCAAGATTACGCTAGCGGGACGTACGAGCAGTACTTC. This translates into CASSQDYASGTYEQYF.

With regard to this clone: A single base is all that separates this from a far larger clone, so a read error is likely. The chain recombines TRBV28 with TRBJ2-2; TRBD2 matches at 7 bases. After removal of 6 bases from V and 1 base from J, the junction contained 5 bases not matched to a gene. Germline values: CDR1 MDHEN, CDR2 SYDVKM. This CDR3 has 15 residues. CDR3 amino acids: CASSKAGRNTGELFF. The CDR3 DNA reads TGTGCCAGCAGCAAAGCGGGAAGGAACACCGGGGAGCTGTTTTTT.

The V and J genes are TRBV9 and TRBJ2-2; tentatively, D is TRBD2 (6 bases). The CDR3 has 14 residues. CDR1 SGDLS and CDR2 YYNGEE come from the germline V gene. V lost 3 bases, J lost 8 bases, and 14 bases lay in between. The CDR3 DNA sequence: TGTGCCAGCAGCGCCCGACTAGAGAGAGGGGAGCTGTTTTTT. Its translation: CASSARLERGELFF.

CDR3 in DNA: TGTGCCATCAGTCAGGGGGGCTCCGAGCAGTACTTC. This translates into CAISQGGSEQYF. This rearrangement joins TRBV10-3 to TRBJ2-7; maybe TRBD1 (7 bases). The CDR3 contains 12 residues. V was pared by 5 bases and J by 6 bases, with 11 bases between. Germline CDR1 reads ENHRY; CDR2 reads SYGVKD.

This clone was seen a handful of times. The chain employs TRBV18 and TRBJ1-2; unclear D gene. The length of the CDR3 is 15 residues. Germline-derived CDR1 and CDR2 are KGHSH and LQKENI. Trimming removed 0 bases from V and 0 bases from J, with 8 bases in between. The CDR3 spells CASSPPGGSNYGYTF. The CDR3, as DNA: TGTGCCAGCTCACCACCGGGAGGTTCTAACTATGGCTACACCTTC.

This clone was detected a few times. The V call is TRBV29-1, the J call TRBJ1-1, with 7 bases aligning to TRBD1. Germline V gives CDR1 SQVTM, CDR2 ANQGSEA. The J segment lost 10 bases and the V segment lost 4 bases, leaving 12 bases of the junction unmatched. The CDR3 contains 13 residues. The CDR3 protein is CSVVDRLETGAFF. Written as DNA, the CDR3 is TGCAGCGTTGTGGACAGGCTAGAGACCGGAGCTTTCTTT.

V gene TRBV7-8 combines with J gene TRBJ1-2, with no clear D. The length of the CDR3 is 14 residues. Trimming cost V 1 base and J 3 bases, with 9 bases left between them. CDR1 and CDR2 (germline): SGHVS, FQNEAQ. CDR3 nucleotide sequence: TGTGCCAGCAGCTTAGGAGGGTCCCACTATGGCTACACCTTC. Residues: CASSLGGSHYGYTF.

The chain carries TRBV5-6 and TRBJ2-7; tentative D call: TRBD1 (6 bases). Per the germline V gene, CDR1 is SGHDT and CDR2 is YYEEEE. The V end was cut by 3 bases, the J end by 3 bases, with 10 bases between. CDR3 size: 13 residues. CDR3 region: CASSSTGRYEQYF. The DNA of the CDR3 is TGTGCCAGCAGCTCGACAGGCCGCTACGAGCAGTACTTC.

This chain connects TRBV3-1 (or the pseudogene TRBV3-2) to TRBJ2-7, with 7 bases aligning to TRBD2. V was pared by 4 bases and J by 0 bases, with 6 bases of the junction left unmatched. CDR1 and CDR2 from the germline V gene are LGHDT and YNNKEL (reference sequence). There are 15 residues in the CDR3. The CDR3: CASSPTGTTSYEQYF. CDR3 sequence (DNA): TGTGCCAGCAGCCCGACCGGGACTACCTCCTACGAGCAGTACTTC.

The V gene is TRBV4-2, the J gene TRBJ2-3, with TRBD2 matching over 10 bases. CDR1 is LGHNA, CDR2 YNFKEQ, per germline. The CDR3 is 17 amino acids. The J segment lost 2 bases and the V segment lost 1 base, leaving 6 bases of the junction unmatched. The CDR3 sequence is CASSQVPAGGPTDTQYF. The CDR3 nucleotides are TGTGCCAGCAGCCAAGTTCCAGCGGGAGGGCCCACAGATACGCAGTATTTT.